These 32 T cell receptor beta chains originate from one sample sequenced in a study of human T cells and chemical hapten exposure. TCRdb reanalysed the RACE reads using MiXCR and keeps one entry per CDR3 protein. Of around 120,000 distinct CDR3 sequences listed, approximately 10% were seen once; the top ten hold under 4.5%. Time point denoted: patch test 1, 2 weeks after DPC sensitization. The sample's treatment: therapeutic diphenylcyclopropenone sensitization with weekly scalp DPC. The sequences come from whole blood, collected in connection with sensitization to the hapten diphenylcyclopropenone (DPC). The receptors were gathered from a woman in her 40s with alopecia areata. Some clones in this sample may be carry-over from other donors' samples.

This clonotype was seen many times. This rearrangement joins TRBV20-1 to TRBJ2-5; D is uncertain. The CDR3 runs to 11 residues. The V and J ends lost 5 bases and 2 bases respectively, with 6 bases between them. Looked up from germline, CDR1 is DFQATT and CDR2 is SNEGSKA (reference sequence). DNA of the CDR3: TGCAGTGCTGAATTTCAAGAGACCCAGTACTTC. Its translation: CSAEFQETQYF.

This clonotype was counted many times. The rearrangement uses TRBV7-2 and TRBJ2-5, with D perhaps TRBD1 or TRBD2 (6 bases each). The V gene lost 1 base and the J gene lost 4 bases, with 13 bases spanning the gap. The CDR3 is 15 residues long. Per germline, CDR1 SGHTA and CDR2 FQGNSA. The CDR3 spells CASSLGSGGPETQYF. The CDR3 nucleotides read TGTGCCAGCAGCTTAGGTTCCGGGGGCCCAGAGACCCAGTACTTC.

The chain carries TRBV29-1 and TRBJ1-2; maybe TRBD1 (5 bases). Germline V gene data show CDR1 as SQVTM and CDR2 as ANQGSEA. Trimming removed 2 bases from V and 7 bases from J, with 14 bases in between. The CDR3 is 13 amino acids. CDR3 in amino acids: CSVENRQQIGYTF. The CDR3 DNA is TGCAGCGTTGAAAATCGACAGCAAATTGGCTACACCTTC.

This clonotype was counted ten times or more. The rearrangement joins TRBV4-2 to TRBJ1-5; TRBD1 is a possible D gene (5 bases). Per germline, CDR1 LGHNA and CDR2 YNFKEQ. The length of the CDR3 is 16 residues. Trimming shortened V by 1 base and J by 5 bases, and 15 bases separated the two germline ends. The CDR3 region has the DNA TGTGCCAGCAGCCAAGCTGGGACCGACGCTCATCAGCCCCAGCATTTT. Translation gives CASSQAGTDAHQPQHF.

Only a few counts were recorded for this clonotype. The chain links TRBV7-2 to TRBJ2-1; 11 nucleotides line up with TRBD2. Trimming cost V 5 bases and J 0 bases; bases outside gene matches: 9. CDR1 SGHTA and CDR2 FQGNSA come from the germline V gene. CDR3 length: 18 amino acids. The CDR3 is CASSPIAGGPSSYNEQFF. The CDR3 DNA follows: TGTGCCAGCAGCCCAATAGCGGGGGGGCCTAGCTCCTACAATGAGCAGTTCTTC.

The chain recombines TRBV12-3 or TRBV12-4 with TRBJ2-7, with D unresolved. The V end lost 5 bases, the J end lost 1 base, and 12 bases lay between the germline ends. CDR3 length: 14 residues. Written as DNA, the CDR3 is TGTGCCAGCAGTCCAACCCAAAATTCCTACGAGCAGTACTTC. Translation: CASSPTQNSYEQYF.

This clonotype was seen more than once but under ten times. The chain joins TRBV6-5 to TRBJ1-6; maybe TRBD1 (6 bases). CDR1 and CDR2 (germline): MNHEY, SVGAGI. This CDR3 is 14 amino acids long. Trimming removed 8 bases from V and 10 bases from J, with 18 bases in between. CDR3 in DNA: TGTGCCAGCCGGTCGGGGGCGAGGGGCTCACCCCTCCACTTT. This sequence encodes CASRSGARGSPLHF.

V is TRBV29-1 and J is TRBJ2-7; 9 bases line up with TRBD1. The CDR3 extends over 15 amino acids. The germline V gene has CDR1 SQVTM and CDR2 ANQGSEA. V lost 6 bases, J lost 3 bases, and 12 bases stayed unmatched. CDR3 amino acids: CSVGQGLSKFYEQYF. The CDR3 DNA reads TGCAGCGTCGGACAGGGGCTATCCAAATTCTACGAGCAGTACTTC.

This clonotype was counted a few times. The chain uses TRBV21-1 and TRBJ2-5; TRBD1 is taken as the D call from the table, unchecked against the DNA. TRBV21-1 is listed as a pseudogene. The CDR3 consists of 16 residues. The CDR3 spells CASSKDETRGQETQYF. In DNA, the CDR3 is TGTGCCAGCAGCAAAGATGAAACCCGGGGACAAGAGACCCAGTACTTC.

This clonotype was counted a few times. The CDR3 DNA reads as TGTGCCAGCAGCTCCCAGGCCGTCAGCTCCTACGAGCAGTACTTC. Translating gives CASSSQAVSSYEQYF. V is TRBV7-2 and J is TRBJ2-7, with no clear D. The CDR3 runs 15 residues. V was trimmed by 4 bases and J by 0 bases, leaving 13 bases between them. In germline, CDR1 is SGHTA, CDR2 FQGNSA.

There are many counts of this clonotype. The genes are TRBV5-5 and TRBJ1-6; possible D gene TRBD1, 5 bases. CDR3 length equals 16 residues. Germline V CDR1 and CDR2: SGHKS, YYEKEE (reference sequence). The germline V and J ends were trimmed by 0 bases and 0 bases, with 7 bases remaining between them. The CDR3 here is CASSLAGSSYNSPLHF. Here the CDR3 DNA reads TGTGCCAGCAGCTTGGCAGGGAGCTCCTATAATTCACCCCTCCACTTT. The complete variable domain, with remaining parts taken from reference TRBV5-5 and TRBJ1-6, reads DAGVTQSPTHLIKTRGQQVTLRCSPISGHKSVSWYQQVLGQGPQFIFQYYEKEERGRGNFPDRFSARQFPNYSSELNVNALLLGDSALYLCASSLAGSSYNSPLHFGNGTRLTVT.

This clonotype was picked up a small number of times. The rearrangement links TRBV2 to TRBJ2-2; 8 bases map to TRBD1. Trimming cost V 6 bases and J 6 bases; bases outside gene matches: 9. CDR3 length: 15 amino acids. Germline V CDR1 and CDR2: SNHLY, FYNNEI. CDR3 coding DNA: TGTGCCAGCAGGAGATTGACAGGGGAGGCCGGGGAGCTGTTTTTT. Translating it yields CASRRLTGEAGELFF. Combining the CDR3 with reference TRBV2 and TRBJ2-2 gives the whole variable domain EPEVTQTPSHQVTQMGQEVILRCVPISNHLYFYWYRQILGQKVEFLVSFYNNEISEKSEIFDDQFSVERPDGSNFTLKIRSTKLEDSAMYFCASRRLTGEAGELFFGEGSRLTVL.

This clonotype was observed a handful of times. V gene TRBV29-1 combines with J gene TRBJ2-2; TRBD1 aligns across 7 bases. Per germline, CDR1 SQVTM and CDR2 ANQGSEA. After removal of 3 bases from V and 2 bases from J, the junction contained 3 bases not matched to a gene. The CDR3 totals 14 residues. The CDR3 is CSVDAGGNTGELFF. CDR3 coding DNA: TGCAGCGTTGATGCAGGGGGAAACACCGGGGAGCTGTTTTTT.

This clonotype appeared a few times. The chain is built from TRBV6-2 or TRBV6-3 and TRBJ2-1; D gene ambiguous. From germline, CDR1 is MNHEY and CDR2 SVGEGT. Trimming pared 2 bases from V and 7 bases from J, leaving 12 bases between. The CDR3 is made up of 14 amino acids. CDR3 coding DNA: TGTGCCAGCAGTTACAGGGTTGAATCGAATGAGCAGTTCTTC. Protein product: CASSYRVESNEQFF.

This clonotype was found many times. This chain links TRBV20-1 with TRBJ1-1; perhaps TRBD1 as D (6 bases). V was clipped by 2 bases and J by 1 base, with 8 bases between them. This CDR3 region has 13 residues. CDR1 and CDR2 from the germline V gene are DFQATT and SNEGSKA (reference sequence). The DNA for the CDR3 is TGCAGTGCTAGAAGGGGGGGGAACACTGAAGCTTTCTTT. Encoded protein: CSARRGGNTEAFF.

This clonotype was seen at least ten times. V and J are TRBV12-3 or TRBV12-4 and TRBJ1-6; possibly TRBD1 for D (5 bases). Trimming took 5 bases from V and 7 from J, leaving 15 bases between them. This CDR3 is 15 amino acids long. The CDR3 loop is CASSTQAGKNSPLHF. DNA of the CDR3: TGTGCCAGCAGTACCCAGGCAGGGAAAAATTCACCCCTCCACTTT.

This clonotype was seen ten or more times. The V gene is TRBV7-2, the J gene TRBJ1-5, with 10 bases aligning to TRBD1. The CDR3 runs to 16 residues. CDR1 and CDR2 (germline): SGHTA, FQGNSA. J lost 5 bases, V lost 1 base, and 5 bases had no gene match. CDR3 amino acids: CASSLGSTGGHQPQHF. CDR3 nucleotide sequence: TGTGCCAGCAGCTTAGGGTCGACAGGGGGCCATCAGCCCCAGCATTTT.

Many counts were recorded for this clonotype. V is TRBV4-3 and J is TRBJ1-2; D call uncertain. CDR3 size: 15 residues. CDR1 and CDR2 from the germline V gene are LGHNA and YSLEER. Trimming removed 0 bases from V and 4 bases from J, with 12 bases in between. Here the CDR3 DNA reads TGCGCCAGCAGCCAAGATCCCGAAGGTCTCTATGGCTACACCTTC. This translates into CASSQDPEGLYGYTF.

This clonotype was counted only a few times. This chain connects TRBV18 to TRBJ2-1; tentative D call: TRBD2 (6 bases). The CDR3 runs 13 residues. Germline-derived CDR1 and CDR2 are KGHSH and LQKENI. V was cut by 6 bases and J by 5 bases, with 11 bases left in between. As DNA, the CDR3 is TGTGCCAGCTCCCCTGGAGGGCACAATGAGCAGTTCTTC. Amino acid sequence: CASSPGGHNEQFF.

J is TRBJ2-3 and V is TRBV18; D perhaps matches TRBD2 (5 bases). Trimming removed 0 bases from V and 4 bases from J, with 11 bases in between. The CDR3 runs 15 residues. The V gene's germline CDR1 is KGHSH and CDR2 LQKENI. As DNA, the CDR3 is TGTGCCAGCTCACCACCACCGGGATGGGCAGATACGCAGTATTTT. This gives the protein CASSPPPGWADTQYF.

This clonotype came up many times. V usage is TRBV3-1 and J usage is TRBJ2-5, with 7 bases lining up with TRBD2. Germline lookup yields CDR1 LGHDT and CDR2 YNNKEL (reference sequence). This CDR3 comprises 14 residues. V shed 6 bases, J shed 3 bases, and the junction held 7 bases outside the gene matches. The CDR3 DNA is TGTGCCAGCAGGCTCGGCGGGGGAAAAGAGACCCAGTACTTC. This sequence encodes CASRLGGGKETQYF.

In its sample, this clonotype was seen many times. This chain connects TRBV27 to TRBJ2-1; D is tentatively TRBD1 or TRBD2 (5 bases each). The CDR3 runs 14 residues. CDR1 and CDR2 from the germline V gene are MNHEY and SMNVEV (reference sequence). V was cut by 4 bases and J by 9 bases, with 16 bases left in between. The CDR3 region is CASSSRDPWGEQFF. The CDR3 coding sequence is TGTGCCAGCAGTTCCCGGGACCCCTGGGGTGAGCAGTTCTTC.

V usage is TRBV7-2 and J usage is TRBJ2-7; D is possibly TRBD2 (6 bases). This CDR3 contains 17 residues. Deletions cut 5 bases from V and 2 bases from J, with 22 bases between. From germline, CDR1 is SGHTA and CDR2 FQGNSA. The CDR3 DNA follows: TGTGCCAGCAGCGGGCGGGTCGTAGGGCTAGCGCCCTACGAGCAGTACTTC. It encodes CASSGRVVGLAPYEQYF.

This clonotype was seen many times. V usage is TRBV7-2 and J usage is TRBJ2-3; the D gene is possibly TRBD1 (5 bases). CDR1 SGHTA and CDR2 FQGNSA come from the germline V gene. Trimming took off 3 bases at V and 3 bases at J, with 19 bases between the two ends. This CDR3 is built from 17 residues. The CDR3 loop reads CASSFRKGMGLTDTQYF. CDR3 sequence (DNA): TGTGCCAGCAGCTTCCGAAAGGGCATGGGGCTTACAGATACGCAGTATTTT. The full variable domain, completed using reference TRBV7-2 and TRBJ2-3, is GAGVSQSPSNKVTEKGKDVELRCDPISGHTALYWYRQSLGQGLEFLIYFQGNSAPDKSGLPSDRFSAERTGGSVSTLTIQRTQQEDSAVYLCASSFRKGMGLTDTQYFGPGTRLTVL.

CDR3: CSVGADYGYTF. The DNA for the CDR3 is TGCAGCGTTGGGGCCGACTATGGCTACACCTTC. The chain links TRBV29-1 to TRBJ1-2, with unresolved D. V lost 4 bases and J lost 3, with 6 bases in between. Germline V gene data show CDR1 as SQVTM and CDR2 as ANQGSEA. The CDR3 runs to 11 residues.

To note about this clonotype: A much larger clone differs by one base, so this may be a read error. The CDR3 is CACHGDYYGYTF. The DNA of the CDR3 is TGTGCCTGCCATGGGGACTACTATGGCTACACCTTC. The chain carries TRBV19 and TRBJ1-2; D is possibly TRBD1 (5 bases). V lost 11 bases and J lost 3, with 13 bases in between. The CDR3 has 12 amino acids. Germline V gene lookup returns CDR1 LNHDA and CDR2 SQIVND (reference sequence).

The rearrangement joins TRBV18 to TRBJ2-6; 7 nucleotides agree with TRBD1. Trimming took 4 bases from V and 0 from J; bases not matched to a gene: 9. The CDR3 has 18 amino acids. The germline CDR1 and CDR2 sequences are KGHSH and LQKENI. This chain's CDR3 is CASSQTGTATSGANVLTF. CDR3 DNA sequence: TGTGCCAGCTCACAAACCGGGACAGCAACCTCTGGGGCCAACGTCCTGACTTTC.

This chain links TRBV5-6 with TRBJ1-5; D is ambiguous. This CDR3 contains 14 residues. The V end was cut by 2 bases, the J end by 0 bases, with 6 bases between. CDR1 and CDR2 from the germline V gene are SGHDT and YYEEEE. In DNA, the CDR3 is TGTGCCAGCAGCTTCCTCTATAGCAATCAGCCCCAGCATTTT. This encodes CASSFLYSNQPQHF.

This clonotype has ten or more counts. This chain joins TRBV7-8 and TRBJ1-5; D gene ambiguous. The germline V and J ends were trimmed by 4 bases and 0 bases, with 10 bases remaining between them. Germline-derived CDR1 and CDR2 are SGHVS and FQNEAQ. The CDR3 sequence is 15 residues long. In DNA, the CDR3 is TGTGCCAGCAGCTCCCTAAAGGATAGCAATCAGCCCCAGCATTTT. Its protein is CASSSLKDSNQPQHF. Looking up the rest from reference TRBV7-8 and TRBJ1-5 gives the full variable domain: GAGVSQSPRYKVAKRGQDVALRCDPISGHVSLFWYQQALGQGPEFLTYFQNEAQLDKSGLPSDRFFAERPEGSVSTLKIQRTQQEDSAVYLCASSSLKDSNQPQHFGDGTRLSIL.

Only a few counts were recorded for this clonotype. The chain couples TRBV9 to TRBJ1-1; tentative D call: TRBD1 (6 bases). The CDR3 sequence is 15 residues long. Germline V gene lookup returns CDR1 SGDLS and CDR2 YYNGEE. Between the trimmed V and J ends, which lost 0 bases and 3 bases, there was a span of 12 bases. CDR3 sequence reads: CASSVGFEGDTEAFF. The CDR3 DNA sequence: TGTGCCAGCAGCGTAGGGTTTGAGGGGGACACTGAAGCTTTCTTT.

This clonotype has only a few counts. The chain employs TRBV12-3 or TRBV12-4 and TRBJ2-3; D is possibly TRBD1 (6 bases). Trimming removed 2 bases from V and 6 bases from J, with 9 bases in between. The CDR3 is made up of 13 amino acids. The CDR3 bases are TGTGCCAGCAGTTTAACTCAGGGGGATACGCAGTATTTT. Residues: CASSLTQGDTQYF.

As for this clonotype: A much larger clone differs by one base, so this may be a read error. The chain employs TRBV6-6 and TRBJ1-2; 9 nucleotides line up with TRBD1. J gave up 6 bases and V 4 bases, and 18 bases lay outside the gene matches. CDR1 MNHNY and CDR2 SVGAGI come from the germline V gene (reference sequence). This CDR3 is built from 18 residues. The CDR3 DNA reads TGTGCCAGCAGTTGCTCGGGGACAGGGAGGAGAGTAGTGGATGGCTACACCTTC. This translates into CASSCSGTGRRVVDGYTF.